The rows below give T cell receptor beta chains drawn from one sample of a study of blood T cell repertoires in COVID-19. The protocol was immunoSEQ multiplex PCR, while the TCRdb copy is restricted to in-frame clones and leaves out a portion. This table holds about 290,000 clones, just under 85% found once. The source material was peripheral blood. The receptors derive from a woman aged 45-65 years with active or convalescent COVID-19. The CDR3 runs from the conserved cysteine through the conserved F or W. The D gene is left open where the match is weak. Some rows have no size entry. The others give once, few or many, or a class for an expanded clone.

cdr3_nt: TGTGCCAGCAGCCCCTCCAGGGGGAATTCACCCCTCCACTTT; cdr3_aa: CASSPSRGNSPLHF; d_call: TRBD1; clone_size: once; j_call: TRBJ1-6; v_call: TRBV28
cdr3_nt: TGTGCCAGCAGTGAGACAGGGTGGACTGAAGCTTTCTTT; cdr3_aa: CASSETGWTEAFF; d_call: TRBD1; clone_size: NA; j_call: TRBJ1-1; v_call: TRBV11-3
cdr3_nt: TGTGCCTGGAGTGTACGAGCGGGAAGGACCTACGAGCAGTACTTC; cdr3_aa: CAWSVRAGRTYEQYF; d_call: TRBD2; clone_size: few; j_call: TRBJ2-7; v_call: TRBV30
cdr3_nt: TGTGCCACCAGCAGAGATTTAGGCGGAAGCTCCTACAATGAGCAGTTCTTC; cdr3_aa: CATSRDLGGSSYNEQFF; d_call: NA; clone_size: NA; j_call: TRBJ2-1; v_call: TRBV15
cdr3_nt: TGTGCCAGCAGTTCTTGGACAGTCGTCCGGTATGATCAGCCCCAGCATTTT; cdr3_aa: CASSSWTVVRYDQPQHF; d_call: NA; clone_size: NA; j_call: TRBJ1-5; v_call: TRBV28
cdr3_nt: TGTGCCAGCAACAGGGCCCGGGGACCGTACGAGCAGTACTTC; cdr3_aa: CASNRARGPYEQYF; d_call: NA; clone_size: NA; j_call: TRBJ2-7; v_call: TRBV28
cdr3_nt: TGTGCCAGCAGCGCCGGGACAGGGATCTACGAGCAGTACTTC; cdr3_aa: CASSAGTGIYEQYF; d_call: TRBD1; clone_size: NA; j_call: TRBJ2-7; v_call: TRBV9
cdr3_nt: TGTGCCAGCAGCTCCTTAAAGACAGGGGGCAATGAGCAGTTCTTC; cdr3_aa: CASSSLKTGGNEQFF; d_call: TRBD1; clone_size: NA; j_call: TRBJ2-1; v_call: TRBV7-8
cdr3_nt: TGTGCCAGCAGCCCAACAGCGGGATGGGGGGCAGATACGCAGTATTTT; cdr3_aa: CASSPTAGWGADTQYF; d_call: TRBD2; clone_size: NA; j_call: TRBJ2-3; v_call: TRBV7-2
cdr3_nt: TGTGCCAGCAGCCGATCGACTAGCGGGAGTCTTTACGAGCAGTACTTC; cdr3_aa: CASSRSTSGSLYEQYF; d_call: TRBD2; clone_size: few; j_call: TRBJ2-7; v_call: TRBV5-4
cdr3_nt: TGCGCCAGCAGCCTGGACGTACTTTCGTACGAGCAGTACTTC; cdr3_aa: CASSLDVLSYEQYF; d_call: NA; clone_size: NA; j_call: TRBJ2-7; v_call: TRBV5-1
cdr3_nt: TGTGCCTGGAGTCCGGGCGGGAGTCAAGATACGCAGTATTTT; cdr3_aa: CAWSPGGSQDTQYF; d_call: TRBD2; clone_size: NA; j_call: TRBJ2-3; v_call: TRBV30
cdr3_nt: TGTGCCAGTAGTATAGCCCCCGCGGACTGGGGTAGCTCCTACGAGCAGTACTTC; cdr3_aa: CASSIAPADWGSSYEQYF; d_call: NA; clone_size: NA; j_call: TRBJ2-7; v_call: TRBV19
cdr3_nt: TGCGCCAGCAGCCGCACTTACTTAGCGGGAAGGGGGGAGCAGTTCTTC; cdr3_aa: CASSRTYLAGRGEQFF; d_call: TRBD2; clone_size: NA; j_call: TRBJ2-1; v_call: TRBV4-1
cdr3_nt: TGTGCCAGTAGTATAAGTCCACAGGGGACCACAGATACGCAGTATTTT; cdr3_aa: CASSISPQGTTDTQYF; d_call: TRBD1; clone_size: once; j_call: TRBJ2-3; v_call: TRBV19
cdr3_nt: TGCAGTGCTAGTGACTCGGGCGAGCAGTACTTC; cdr3_aa: CSASDSGEQYF; d_call: NA; clone_size: NA; j_call: TRBJ2-7; v_call: TRBV20-1
cdr3_nt: TGTGCCAGCAGCCCACTAGCGGGAGGGGGTACAGATACGCAGTATTTT; cdr3_aa: CASSPLAGGGTDTQYF; d_call: TRBD2; clone_size: NA; j_call: TRBJ2-3; v_call: TRBV7-6
cdr3_nt: TGTGCCAGCAGTTTATGGGGCTCCTCGGGGAACACTGAAGCTTTCTTT; cdr3_aa: CASSLWGSSGNTEAFF; d_call: NA; clone_size: NA; j_call: TRBJ1-1; v_call: TRBV27
cdr3_nt: TGTGCCAGCGGGCTTCCGGGAGACAAACGTAACTTCTTC; cdr3_aa: CASGLPGDKRNFF; d_call: NA; clone_size: once; j_call: TRBJ2-1; v_call: TRBV6-5
cdr3_nt: TGTGCCAGCAGATCTTACTATGGCTACACCTTC; cdr3_aa: CASRSYYGYTF; d_call: NA; clone_size: NA; j_call: TRBJ1-2; v_call: TRBV7-9
cdr3_nt: TGTGCCAGCAGCCAAGAACGGAGGGCAGGCTATGGCTACACCTTC; cdr3_aa: CASSQERRAGYGYTF; d_call: NA; clone_size: NA; j_call: TRBJ1-2; v_call: TRBV3-1/TRBV3-2
cdr3_nt: TGTGCCAGCAGCCAAGAGGGGAAGGGGCTCGGCGAGCAGTACTTC; cdr3_aa: CASSQEGKGLGEQYF; d_call: NA; clone_size: NA; j_call: TRBJ2-7; v_call: TRBV3-1/TRBV3-2
cdr3_nt: TGTGCCAGCAGCCAGAGGATAGTAACAGGGGGCCGCACAGATACGCAGTATTTT; cdr3_aa: CASSQRIVTGGRTDTQYF; d_call: TRBD1; clone_size: NA; j_call: TRBJ2-3; v_call: TRBV14
cdr3_nt: TGTGCCAGCAGCTTACTAGCGGGATTAGGAAATGAGCAGTTCTTC; cdr3_aa: CASSLLAGLGNEQFF; d_call: TRBD2; clone_size: once; j_call: TRBJ2-1; v_call: TRBV7-9
cdr3_nt: TGTGCCAGCAGCTGGCGCCGGGGGGGGTACAATGAGCAGTTCTTC; cdr3_aa: CASSWRRGGYNEQFF; d_call: TRBD2; clone_size: once; j_call: TRBJ2-1; v_call: TRBV7-2